This record covers a single TCR beta chain. Its specificity is unknown. Together with a sample-barcoded 5' primer, a J-beta primer mix was included in a second PCR lasting about 7 to 12 cycles. In TCRdb, the 5' RACE reads were re-called with MiXCR into one record per CDR3 protein. The profile covers approximately 790,000 distinct CDR3 sequences, with about 59% appearing a single time and around a quarter taken by the ten largest. The data derive from a study of blood T cells in healthy people across ages. In the study overall: T cells yielded about one barcoded beta molecule per two cells through template switching. Study-wide points: Strong correlation linked observed beta diversity and percent naive T cells.

In germline, CDR1 is DFQATT, CDR2 SNEGSKA (reference sequence). The CDR3 spans 14 residues. Trimming took off 0 bases at V and 4 bases at J, with 11 bases between the two ends. The specimen sequenced was blood. The chain employs TRBV20-1 and TRBJ2-3, with D perhaps TRBD1 or TRBD2 (6 bases each). This clonotype was obtained from a man aged 25 to 45 in good health. The CDR3 reads CSARDPRGADTQYF. The CDR3 DNA reads as TGCAGTGCTAGAGACCCAAGGGGGGCAGATACGCAGTATTTT.